Listed below are T cell receptor beta chains from one sample, sequenced in a study of response to subunit inactivated influenza vaccine. One entry per CDR3 protein results from TCRdb running MiXCR on the RT-PCR reads. The data hold approximately 490,000 distinct CDR3 sequences, with under 8.5% observed a single time. This material consisted of PBMCs from blood, taken less than 30 months after vaccination. The receptors come from a man aged 50-75 years who received an inactivated influenza vaccine. Both conserved end residues are part of each CDR3. A D gene is named only where the DNA matches it firmly. Part of the rows lack a size; the others show once, few, many or a class for expanded clones.

abundance: NA; d_gene: TRBD2; j_gene: TRBJ2-1; v_gene: TRBV7-3; CDR3nt: TGTGCCAGCAGCTTAGGGACTAGCCGGGTCGATGAGCAGTTCTTC; CDR3aa: CASSLGTSRVDEQFF
abundance: NA; d_gene: TRBD2; j_gene: TRBJ2-7; v_gene: TRBV7-8; CDR3nt: TGTGCCAGCAGCATATCCGGGACTAGCGGGAGGCCCCCCTACGAGCAGTACTTC; CDR3aa: CASSISGTSGRPPYEQYF
abundance: many; d_gene: NA; j_gene: TRBJ2-1; v_gene: TRBV20-1; CDR3nt: TGCAGTGCTAGGATCAACCCCGGGGCGAACAATGAGCAGTTCTTC; CDR3aa: CSARINPGANNEQFF
abundance: few; d_gene: TRBD1; j_gene: TRBJ2-1; v_gene: TRBV12-3/TRBV12-4; CDR3nt: TGTGCCAGCAGATCCGGGACAGGGAACTACAATGAGCAGTTCTTC; CDR3aa: CASRSGTGNYNEQFF
abundance: NA; d_gene: TRBD2; j_gene: TRBJ2-3; v_gene: TRBV9; CDR3nt: TGTGCCAGCAGCGTAGAAGGTAGCGGGATTGATACGCAGTATTTT; CDR3aa: CASSVEGSGIDTQYF
abundance: NA; d_gene: NA; j_gene: TRBJ2-1; v_gene: TRBV6-2/TRBV6-3; CDR3nt: TGTGCCAGCAGTTCCGCATTGAGCGGACCCCAGCGTTACAATGAGCAGTTCTTC; CDR3aa: CASSSALSGPQRYNEQFF
abundance: NA; d_gene: TRBD1; j_gene: TRBJ2-7; v_gene: TRBV5-4; CDR3nt: TGTGCCAGCAGCGACCCGGGACAGGGCCCCTACGAGCAGTACTTC; CDR3aa: CASSDPGQGPYEQYF
abundance: few; d_gene: NA; j_gene: TRBJ2-2; v_gene: TRBV5-5; CDR3nt: TGTGCCACCGAGGATGTGCCGGGCGCCGGGGAGCTGTTTTTT; CDR3aa: CATEDVPGAGELFF
abundance: many; d_gene: NA; j_gene: TRBJ2-1; v_gene: TRBV18; CDR3nt: TGTGCCAGCTCACCATCACATGTGGATGAGCAGTTCTTC; CDR3aa: CASSPSHVDEQFF
abundance: NA; d_gene: TRBD1; j_gene: TRBJ1-6; v_gene: TRBV20-1; CDR3nt: TGCAGTGTCGTCGGGACAGGGAGCTCACCCCTCCACTTT; CDR3aa: CSVVGTGSSPLHF
abundance: few; d_gene: NA; j_gene: TRBJ2-7; v_gene: TRBV6-6; CDR3nt: TGTGCCAGTCGAACCGACGCTAGCTACGAGCAGTACTTC; CDR3aa: CASRTDASYEQYF
abundance: many; d_gene: TRBD1; j_gene: TRBJ2-1; v_gene: TRBV25-1; CDR3nt: TGTGCCAGCAGTGAAAGTAAACAACAGGGGGCTTGGTGGTCCTACAATGAGCAGTTCTTC; CDR3aa: CASSESKQQGAWWSYNEQFF
abundance: few; d_gene: NA; j_gene: TRBJ2-7; v_gene: TRBV18; CDR3nt: TGTGCCAGCTCACCCCCTAGCGTAAACGAGCAGTACTTC; CDR3aa: CASSPPSVNEQYF
abundance: NA; d_gene: TRBD2; j_gene: TRBJ2-1; v_gene: TRBV20-1; CDR3nt: TGCAGTGCACGGGGAACTAGCGGGGCAAATGAGCAGTTCTTC; CDR3aa: CSARGTSGANEQFF
abundance: NA; d_gene: TRBD2; j_gene: TRBJ2-1; v_gene: TRBV25-1; CDR3nt: TGTGCCAGCAGTGCCGGGGGGGCCAATGAGCAGTTCTTC; CDR3aa: CASSAGGANEQFF
abundance: NA; d_gene: TRBD1; j_gene: TRBJ2-6; v_gene: TRBV5-1; CDR3nt: TGCGCCAGCAGTGGGGGACAGGGGGTTGGGAGGGCCAACGTCCTGACTTTC; CDR3aa: CASSGGQGVGRANVLTF
abundance: few; d_gene: NA; j_gene: TRBJ2-7; v_gene: TRBV5-1; CDR3nt: TGCGCCAGCAGCTTTTCCCGGCCCGGGTACGAGCAGTACTTC; CDR3aa: CASSFSRPGYEQYF
abundance: many; d_gene: NA; j_gene: TRBJ2-1; v_gene: TRBV7-8; CDR3nt: TGTGCCAGCAGCTTAGACGAGACTGAGCAGTTCTTC; CDR3aa: CASSLDETEQFF
abundance: many; d_gene: NA; j_gene: TRBJ1-1; v_gene: TRBV12-3/TRBV12-4; CDR3nt: TGTGCCAGCAGTTCAGGGGCCACTGAAGCTTTCTTT; CDR3aa: CASSSGATEAFF
abundance: many; d_gene: NA; j_gene: TRBJ1-3; v_gene: TRBV4-1; CDR3nt: TGCGCCAGCAGCCAAGATTCAGGGAACTCTGGAAACACCATATATTTT; CDR3aa: CASSQDSGNSGNTIYF
abundance: few; d_gene: NA; j_gene: TRBJ2-4; v_gene: TRBV20-1; CDR3nt: TGCAGTGCTCGCCCGGGGGAAATAGCCAAAAACATTCAGTACTTC; CDR3aa: CSARPGEIAKNIQYF
abundance: NA; d_gene: TRBD1; j_gene: TRBJ2-6; v_gene: TRBV5-1; CDR3nt: TGCGCCAGCAGCCCCCGGGACAGGTCGAGGGGGGCCAACGTCCTGACTTTC; CDR3aa: CASSPRDRSRGANVLTF
abundance: NA; d_gene: NA; j_gene: TRBJ2-2; v_gene: TRBV5-1; CDR3nt: TGCGCCAGCAGCTCGAGTGGGCCCGGGGAGCTGTTTTTT; CDR3aa: CASSSSGPGELFF
abundance: NA; d_gene: TRBD1; j_gene: TRBJ2-5; v_gene: TRBV11-1; CDR3nt: TGTGCCAGCAGCCCTCGTAGCCCGGACAGGGGGCGCTGGGAGACCCAGTACTTC; CDR3aa: CASSPRSPDRGRWETQYF
abundance: many; d_gene: TRBD2; j_gene: TRBJ2-5; v_gene: TRBV20-1; CDR3nt: TGCAGTGCTCTCCTAGCGGCTCAAGAGACCCAGTACTTC; CDR3aa: CSALLAAQETQYF
abundance: many; d_gene: TRBD2; j_gene: TRBJ2-1; v_gene: TRBV12-3/TRBV12-4; CDR3nt: TGTGCCAGCAGTTCCGGGACTAGCGGGCCTTTATACAATGAGCAGTTCTTC; CDR3aa: CASSSGTSGPLYNEQFF
abundance: many; d_gene: NA; j_gene: TRBJ2-1; v_gene: TRBV25-1; CDR3nt: TGTGCCAGCAGTGAGGCCAGCGGAGGGCTTAATGAGCAGTTCTTC; CDR3aa: CASSEASGGLNEQFF
abundance: many; d_gene: NA; j_gene: TRBJ1-1; v_gene: TRBV5-1; CDR3nt: TGCGCCAGCAGCCTTAACACCCTCTCCACTGAAGCTTTCTTT; CDR3aa: CASSLNTLSTEAFF
abundance: many; d_gene: NA; j_gene: TRBJ1-3; v_gene: TRBV5-1; CDR3nt: TGCGCCAGCAGCTTGGCGGCCGGAGCCCACTCTGGAAACACCATATATTTT; CDR3aa: CASSLAAGAHSGNTIYF
abundance: many; d_gene: TRBD1; j_gene: TRBJ2-2; v_gene: TRBV5-5; CDR3nt: TGTGCCAGCAGCTGGGCCAGGGACAGAAACACCGGGGAGCTGTTTTTT; CDR3aa: CASSWARDRNTGELFF
abundance: NA; d_gene: NA; j_gene: TRBJ2-1; v_gene: TRBV9; CDR3nt: TGTGCCAGCAGCGGGGACGTCACTAATGAGCAGTTCTTC; CDR3aa: CASSGDVTNEQFF
abundance: many; d_gene: TRBD2; j_gene: TRBJ2-2; v_gene: TRBV12-3/TRBV12-4; CDR3nt: TGTGCCAGCCGCCGGGGGGGCCACGGGGAGCTGTTTTTT; CDR3aa: CASRRGGHGELFF
abundance: few; d_gene: TRBD1; j_gene: TRBJ2-1; v_gene: TRBV25-1; CDR3nt: TGTGCCAGCAGTCTCCCGGGACAGAGCTCCTACAATGAGCAGTTCTTC; CDR3aa: CASSLPGQSSYNEQFF
abundance: NA; d_gene: TRBD1; j_gene: TRBJ1-1; v_gene: TRBV12-3/TRBV12-4; CDR3nt: TGTGCCAGCAGTTTCGACAGGGGGGGCACTGAAGCTTTCTTT; CDR3aa: CASSFDRGGTEAFF
abundance: few; d_gene: NA; j_gene: TRBJ1-2; v_gene: TRBV9; CDR3nt: TGTGCCAGCAGCGACCGATACTATGGCTACACCTTC; CDR3aa: CASSDRYYGYTF
abundance: NA; d_gene: NA; j_gene: TRBJ1-5; v_gene: TRBV20-1; CDR3nt: TGCAGTGCTGCGGACGGTGGGAATCAGCCCCAGCATTTT; CDR3aa: CSAADGGNQPQHF
abundance: few; d_gene: NA; j_gene: TRBJ2-3; v_gene: TRBV29-1; CDR3nt: TGCAGCGTTGGTCGGGCCTCTACTACAGATACGCAGTATTTT; CDR3aa: CSVGRASTTDTQYF
abundance: many; d_gene: TRBD2; j_gene: TRBJ2-2; v_gene: TRBV28; CDR3nt: TGTGCCAGCAGTTTATTAACACTAGCGGGAGCTGGGACCGGGGAGCTGTTTTTT; CDR3aa: CASSLLTLAGAGTGELFF
abundance: NA; d_gene: NA; j_gene: TRBJ2-5; v_gene: TRBV28; CDR3nt: TGTGCCAGCAGAGAAGGACAGAGGCTTTACCAAGAGACCCAGTACTTC; CDR3aa: CASREGQRLYQETQYF
abundance: few; d_gene: NA; j_gene: TRBJ1-6; v_gene: TRBV12-3/TRBV12-4; CDR3nt: TGTGCCAGCAGCTTCGGGGGGAGATATAATTCACCCCTCCACTTT; CDR3aa: CASSFGGRYNSPLHF
abundance: few; d_gene: NA; j_gene: TRBJ2-2; v_gene: TRBV20-1; CDR3nt: TGCAGTGCTAACCAAAGGGGCGGGGAGCTGTTTTTT; CDR3aa: CSANQRGGELFF
abundance: NA; d_gene: NA; j_gene: TRBJ2-7; v_gene: TRBV27; CDR3nt: TGTGCCAGCAGCAATACAGGGTTATTGTTCTACGAGCAGTACTTC; CDR3aa: CASSNTGLLFYEQYF
abundance: few; d_gene: NA; j_gene: TRBJ2-7; v_gene: TRBV28; CDR3nt: TGTGCCAGCAGTTTAACCGCTTCTTCCGTCGGGGGATCCAACGAGCAGTACTTC; CDR3aa: CASSLTASSVGGSNEQYF
abundance: NA; d_gene: TRBD1; j_gene: TRBJ2-7; v_gene: TRBV12-3/TRBV12-4; CDR3nt: TGTGCCAGCAGTCTATCTCGACAGGGTGGCGAGCAGTACTTC; CDR3aa: CASSLSRQGGEQYF